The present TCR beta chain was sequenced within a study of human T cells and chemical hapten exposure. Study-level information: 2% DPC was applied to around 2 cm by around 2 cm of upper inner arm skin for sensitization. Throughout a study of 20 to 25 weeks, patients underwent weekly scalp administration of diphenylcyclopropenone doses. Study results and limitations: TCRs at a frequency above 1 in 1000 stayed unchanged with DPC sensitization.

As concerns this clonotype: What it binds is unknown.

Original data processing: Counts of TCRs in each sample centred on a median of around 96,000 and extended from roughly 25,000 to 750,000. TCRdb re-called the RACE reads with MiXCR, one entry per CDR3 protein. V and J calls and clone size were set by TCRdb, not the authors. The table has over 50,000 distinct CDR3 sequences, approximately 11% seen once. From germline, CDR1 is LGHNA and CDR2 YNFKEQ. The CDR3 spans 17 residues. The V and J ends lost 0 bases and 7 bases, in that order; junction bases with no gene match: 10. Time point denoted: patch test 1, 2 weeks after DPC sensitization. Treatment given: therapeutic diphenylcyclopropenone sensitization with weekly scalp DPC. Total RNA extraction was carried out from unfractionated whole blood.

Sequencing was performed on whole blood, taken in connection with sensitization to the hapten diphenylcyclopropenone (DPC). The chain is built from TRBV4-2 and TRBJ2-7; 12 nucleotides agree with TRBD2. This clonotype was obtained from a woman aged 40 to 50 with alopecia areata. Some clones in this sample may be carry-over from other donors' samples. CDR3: CASSQDVLAGGREEQYF. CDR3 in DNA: TGTGCCAGCAGCCAAGATGTCCTAGCGGGGGGGCGAGAAGAGCAGTACTTC.